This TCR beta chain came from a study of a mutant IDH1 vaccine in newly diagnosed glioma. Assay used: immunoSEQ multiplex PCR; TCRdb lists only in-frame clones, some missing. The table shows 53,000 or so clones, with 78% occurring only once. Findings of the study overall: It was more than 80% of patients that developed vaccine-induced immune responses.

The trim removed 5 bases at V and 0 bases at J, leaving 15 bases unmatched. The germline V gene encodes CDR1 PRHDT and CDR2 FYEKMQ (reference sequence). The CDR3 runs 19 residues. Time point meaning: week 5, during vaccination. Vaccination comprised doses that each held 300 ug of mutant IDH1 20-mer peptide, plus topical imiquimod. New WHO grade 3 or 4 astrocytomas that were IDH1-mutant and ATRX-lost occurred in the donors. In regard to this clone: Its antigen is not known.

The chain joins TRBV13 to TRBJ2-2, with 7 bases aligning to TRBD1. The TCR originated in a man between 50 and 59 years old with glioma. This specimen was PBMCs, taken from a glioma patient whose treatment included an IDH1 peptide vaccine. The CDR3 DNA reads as TGTGCCAGCAGCATCCGGGACAGAGACCAACCCTCGAACACCGGGGAGCTGTTTTTT. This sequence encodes CASSIRDRDQPSNTGELFF. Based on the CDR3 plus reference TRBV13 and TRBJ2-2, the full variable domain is AAGVIQSPRHLIKEKRETATLKCYPIPRHDTVYWYQQGPGQDPQFLISFYEKMQSDKGSIPDRFSAQQFSDYHSELNMSSLELGDSALYFCASSIRDRDQPSNTGELFFGEGSRLTVL.